These 10 T cell receptor beta chains came from one sample sequenced in a study of human T cells and chemical hapten exposure. MiXCR, applied by TCRdb to the RACE reads, yields one record per CDR3 protein. The sample shows more than 100,000 distinct CDR3 sequences, approximately 12% of them seen only once. The time point was: pre-sensitization, week 0. Described treatment: therapeutic diphenylcyclopropenone sensitization with weekly scalp DPC. This specimen was whole blood, taken in connection with sensitization to the hapten diphenylcyclopropenone (DPC). The origin of the receptors is a woman between 18 and 30 years old with alopecia areata. Some clones in this sample may be carry-over from other donors' samples.

DNA of the CDR3: TGCAGTGTCCCTTTTAGCACAGATACGCAGTATTTT. Translated, it gives CSVPFSTDTQYF. The rearrangement uses TRBV20-1 and TRBJ2-3, with D uncertain. V was trimmed by 7 bases and J by 0 bases, leaving 8 bases between them. The CDR3 sequence is 12 residues long. Germline assignment: CDR1 DFQATT and CDR2 SNEGSKA (reference sequence).

The chain links TRBV18 to TRBJ2-5, with D perhaps TRBD2 (5 bases). The CDR3 has 16 residues. Per germline, CDR1 KGHSH and CDR2 LQKENI. The V end was cut by 4 bases, the J end by 0 bases, with 15 bases between. CDR3: CASSLVHLRDQETQYF. The DNA of the CDR3 is TGTGCCAGCTCACTAGTCCATCTGCGGGACCAAGAGACCCAGTACTTC. The full variable domain, in which reference TRBV18 and TRBJ2-5 provide the parts outside the CDR3, is NAGVMQNPRHLVRRRGQEARLRCSPMKGHSHVYWYRQLPEEGLKFMVYLQKENIIDESGMPKERFSAEFPKEGPSILRIQQVVRGDSAAYFCASSLVHLRDQETQYFGPGTRLLVL.

This clonotype came up a few times. This chain connects TRBV9 to TRBJ1-2; the match to TRBD1 covers 8 bases. The germline CDR1 and CDR2 sequences are SGDLS and YYNGEE. This CDR3 is built from 13 residues. Trimming at V came to 4 bases and at J to 8 bases, leaving 7 bases not matched to a gene. The CDR3: CASSFVRGRGYTF. DNA for the CDR3: TGTGCCAGCAGCTTTGTCAGGGGGCGAGGCTACACCTTC.

The chain has TRBV25-1 and TRBJ1-2, with D possibly TRBD1 on 5 matching bases. The CDR3 spans 14 residues. Germline assignment: CDR1 MGHDK and CDR2 SYGVNS. V was trimmed by 6 bases and J by 3 bases, leaving 14 bases between them. Here the CDR3 reads CASRQEARYYGYTF. Here the CDR3 DNA reads TGTGCCAGCAGACAGGAGGCCCGCTACTATGGCTACACCTTC.

The chain joins TRBV29-1 to TRBJ2-7; D possibly corresponds to TRBD1 (6 bases). V was pared by 3 bases and J by 5 bases, with 14 bases between. The CDR3 is 13 residues long. Germline CDR1 is SQVTM and CDR2 is ANQGSEA. CDR3 sequence (DNA): TGCAGCGTTGATGGGAGAGGGGGAAACGAGCAGTACTTC. Protein sequence: CSVDGRGGNEQYF.

The chain has TRBV9 and TRBJ2-6; no reliable D call. There are 17 residues in the CDR3. V was pared by 0 bases and J by 4 bases, with 14 bases between. The germline V gene has CDR1 SGDLS and CDR2 YYNGEE. DNA of the CDR3: TGTGCCAGCAGCGTAGGCCCCCGGGTCTCCGGGGCCAACGTCCTGACTTTC. Translating gives CASSVGPRVSGANVLTF.

The gene calls are TRBV18 and TRBJ1-3; D gene uncertain. The germline gives CDR1 KGHSH, CDR2 LQKENI. V shed 2 bases and J shed 0 bases, with 8 bases lying between them. This CDR3 has 15 residues. For the CDR3, the DNA is TGTGCCAGCTCACCAGCGGGAATCTCTGGAAACACCATATATTTT. Amino acids: CASSPAGISGNTIYF.

This clonotype was seen at least ten times. The V and J genes are TRBV25-1 and TRBJ2-7; TRBD1 aligns across 7 bases. From germline, CDR1 is MGHDK and CDR2 SYGVNS. The CDR3 spans 17 residues. The trim removed 3 bases at V and 3 bases at J, leaving 14 bases unmatched. The CDR3, as DNA: TGTGCCAGCAGTGAGTCTCAGCGGACAGGCACAGACTACGAGCAGTACTTC. It yields the protein CASSESQRTGTDYEQYF.

This clonotype turned up a few times. The chain links TRBV12-3 or TRBV12-4 to TRBJ1-3, with TRBD1 identical over 7 bases. CDR3 length: 15 amino acids. The ends lost 6 bases at V and 2 bases at J; junction bases unmatched: 7. The CDR3 DNA sequence: TGTGCCAGCAGAAAGACAGGGAGGACTGGAAACACCATATATTTT. It yields the protein CASRKTGRTGNTIYF.

This clonotype was counted only a few times. The chain has TRBV6-5 and TRBJ2-5; TRBD2 matches 12 bases. There are 18 residues in the CDR3. CDR1 is MNHEY, CDR2 SVGAGI, per germline. Trimming cost V 4 bases and J 3 bases; bases outside gene matches: 12. CDR3: CASSSAARLAGVKETQYF. DNA for the CDR3: TGTGCCAGCAGTTCCGCCGCCAGACTAGCGGGGGTAAAAGAGACCCAGTACTTC.